Listed below are T cell receptor beta chains from one sample, sequenced in a study of blood T cells in healthy people across ages. Using its own MiXCR run on the 5' RACE reads, TCRdb lists one record per CDR3 protein. The sample lists some 880,000 distinct CDR3 sequences, under 40% occurring once. The material sequenced was blood. All receptors derive from a man aged 18-30 years in good health. The CDR3 runs from the conserved cysteine through the conserved F or W. The D gene is left open where the match is weak. Not all rows give a size; the values are once, few, many and, for expanded clones, a class.

D,V,size,J,CDR3,DNA
TRBD2,TRBV7-9,many,TRBJ2-1,CASSSRTSGTYNEQFF,TGTGCCAGCAGCTCTCGGACTAGCGGGACGTACAATGAGCAGTTCTTC
.,TRBV3-1,.,TRBJ2-5,CASSQGGGETQYF,TGTGCCAGCAGCCAAGGAGGGGGAGAGACCCAGTACTTC
.,TRBV29-1,.,TRBJ2-7,CSVEFSRGSFNEQYF,TGCAGCGTTGAATTTAGCAGGGGAAGTTTCAATGAGCAGTACTTC
.,TRBV5-1,.,TRBJ2-5,CASSFSSATNEQYF,TGCGCCAGCAGCTTTAGTAGCGCCACCAATGAGCAGTACTTC
.,TRBV21-1,few,TRBJ2-7,CASSKVLQGDEQYF,TGTGCCAGCAGCAAAGTTTTACAGGGGGACGAGCAGTACTTC
.,TRBV7-2,.,TRBJ2-3,CASRKGGDTQYF,TGTGCCAGCAGGAAGGGTGGAGATACGCAGTATTTT
TRBD1,TRBV28,.,TRBJ2-3,CATKSGTGRADTQYF,TGTGCCACCAAGTCCGGGACAGGGAGGGCGGATACGCAGTATTTT
TRBD2,TRBV20-1,few,TRBJ2-5,CSASGLGHQETQYF,TGCAGTGCTAGCGGACTAGGCCACCAAGAGACCCAGTACTTC
TRBD1,TRBV4-3,few,TRBJ1-2,CASSQDLGTGGNGYTF,TGCGCCAGCAGCCAAGATCTAGGGACAGGGGGCAATGGCTACACCTTC
TRBD2,TRBV11-2,few,TRBJ2-1,CASSSAPGGAKYNEQFF,TGTGCCAGCAGCTCTGCCCCCGGGGGGGCGAAGTACAATGAGCAGTTCTTC
.,TRBV18,.,TRBJ2-1,CASSGGGAVEDNEQFF,TGTGCCAGCTCAGGAGGGGGGGCAGTCGAGGACAATGAGCAGTTCTTC
.,TRBV7-2,.,TRBJ1-4,CASSFRIATNEKLFF,TGTGCCAGCAGTTTCAGGATAGCAACTAATGAAAAACTGTTTTTT
.,TRBV21-1,few,TRBJ1-2,CASSIQVGYTF,TGTGCCAGCAGCATTCAGGTTGGCTACACCTTC
.,TRBV9,few,TRBJ2-5,CASSVSGKETQYF,TGTGCCAGCAGCGTATCCGGGAAGGAGACCCAGTACTTC
.,TRBV3-1,few,TRBJ1-5,CASSQDGGAGLSQPQHF,TGTGCCAGCAGCCAAGATGGAGGGGCAGGGTTGAGTCAGCCCCAGCATTTT
.,TRBV4-3,few,TRBJ1-2,CASSQGLEGYGYTF,TGCGCCAGCAGCCAAGGGCTGGAAGGGTATGGCTACACCTTC
.,TRBV7-9,.,TRBJ1-2,CASSLGVGTPFGYTF,TGTGCCAGCAGCTTAGGAGTTGGGACACCATTTGGCTACACCTTC
.,TRBV5-1,few,TRBJ1-6,CASRLLYSGEGSPLHF,TGCGCCAGCAGACTGCTATATTCTGGGGAGGGTTCACCCCTCCACTTT